This T cell receptor beta chain is from a study of blood T cell repertoires in COVID-19. The overall study: Samples representing acute and convalescent COVID-19 were sourced from the United States, Italy and Spain. Sources were T cells, B-cell-depleted T cells, or PBMCs; the material itself was cDNA or gDNA.

The V segment lost 5 bases and the J segment 7 bases; nucleotides outside the gene matches: 6. Germline values: CDR1 LNHDA, CDR2 SQIVND (reference sequence). This CDR3 has 14 residues. Measured with immunoSEQ multiplex PCR; TCRdb has only the in-frame clones, and not every one. This sample has about 31,000 clones, with approximately 90% found just once. J is TRBJ2-1 and V is TRBV19; 9 positions match TRBD2. The sample was peripheral blood. The source is a man aged 60-69 years with acute or convalescent COVID-19. The CDR3: CASSWAGGPNEQFF. In DNA, the CDR3 is TGTGCCAGTAGTTGGGCGGGAGGGCCAAATGAGCAGTTCTTC.